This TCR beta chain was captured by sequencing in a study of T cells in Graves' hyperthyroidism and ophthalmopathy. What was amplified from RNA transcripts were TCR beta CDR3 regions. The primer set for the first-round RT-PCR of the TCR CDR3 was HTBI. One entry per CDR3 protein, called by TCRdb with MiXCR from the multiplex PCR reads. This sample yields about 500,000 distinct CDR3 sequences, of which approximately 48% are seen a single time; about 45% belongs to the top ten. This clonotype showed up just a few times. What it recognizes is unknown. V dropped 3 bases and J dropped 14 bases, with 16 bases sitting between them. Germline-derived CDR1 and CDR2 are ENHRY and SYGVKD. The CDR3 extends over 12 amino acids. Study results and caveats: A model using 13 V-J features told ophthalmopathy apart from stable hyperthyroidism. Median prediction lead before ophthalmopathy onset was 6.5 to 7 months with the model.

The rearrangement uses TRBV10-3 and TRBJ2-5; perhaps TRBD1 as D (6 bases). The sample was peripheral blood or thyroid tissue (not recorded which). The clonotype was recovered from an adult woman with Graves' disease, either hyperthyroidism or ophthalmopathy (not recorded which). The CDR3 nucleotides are TGTGCCATCAGTGACCAGGGGCAGCCCCTCTACTTC. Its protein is CAISDQGQPLYF.